Here is one T cell receptor (beta chain) with its context. The data were taken from a study of shared clonotypes between healthy human individuals. TCRdb's table, derived via immunoSEQ multiplex PCR, lists solely in-frame clones and lacks some. This sample has some 2,100,000 clones, with about 92% found just once. The CDR3 runs 16 residues. Per the germline V gene, CDR1 is LGHNA and CDR2 is YSLEER. Trimming removed 6 bases from V and 0 bases from J, with 15 bases in between. The naive CD8 population came from CD45RO-negative cells selected for CCR7, without terminally differentiated effector memory CD45RA+ cells.

The source of this sequence is a man aged 18 to 30 in good health. Some clones in this sample may be carry-over from other donors' samples. The specimen was naive CD8+ T cells from PBMCs. This chain connects TRBV4-3 to TRBJ2-1; D may correspond to TRBD1 or TRBD2 (5 bases each). For the CDR3, the DNA is TGCGCCAGCAGTCTATACGGGGCGAGCTCCTACAATGAGCAGTTCTTC. The encoded protein is CASSLYGASSYNEQFF.